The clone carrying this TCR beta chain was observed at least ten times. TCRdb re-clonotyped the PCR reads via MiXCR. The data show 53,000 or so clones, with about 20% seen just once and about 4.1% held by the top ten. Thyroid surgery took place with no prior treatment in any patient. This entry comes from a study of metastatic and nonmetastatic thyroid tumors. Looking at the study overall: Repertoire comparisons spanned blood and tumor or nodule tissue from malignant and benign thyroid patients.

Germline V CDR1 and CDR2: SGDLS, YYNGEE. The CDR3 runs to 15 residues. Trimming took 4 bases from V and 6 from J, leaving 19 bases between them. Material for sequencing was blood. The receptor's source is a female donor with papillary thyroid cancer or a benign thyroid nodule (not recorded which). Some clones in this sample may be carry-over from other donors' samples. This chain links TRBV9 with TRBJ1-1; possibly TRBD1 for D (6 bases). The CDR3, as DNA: TGTGCCAGCAGCACCAGCCCAGGGGACTTACCTGAAGCTTTCTTT. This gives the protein CASSTSPGDLPEAFF.